The source of this TCR beta chain is a study of siplizumab effects on memory and regulatory T cells. Of note for this clone: The antigen is not known.

The V end was cut by 3 bases, the J end by 0 bases, with 8 bases between. This CDR3 is built from 14 residues. CDR1 LNHDA and CDR2 SQIVND come from the germline V gene (reference sequence). Study results and limitations: Phenotypic classification as naive or memory proved unattainable for roughly 75-95% of proliferating CD4+ or CD8+ clones. Naive T cells appeared more diverse than memory cells and seemed to be major alloresponse contributors. Siplizumab brought about a significant reduction in alloreactive sequences traceable to unstimulated CD4+ memory cells. A mean of around 69% of mappable alloreactive CD4+ clones were Treg-derived with siplizumab, compared with about 30% in controls.

Sequencing used immunoSEQ multiplex PCR; TCRdb keeps in-frame clones, though not all of them. Here the sample spans about 100,000 clones, 91% being singletons. Sequencing used CD4+ T cells sorted from blood. The clonotype comes from a human donor in good health. Some clones in this sample may be carry-over from other donors' samples. This sequence joins TRBV19 and TRBJ1-2, with D unresolved. The CDR3: CASSINGANYGYTF. CDR3 DNA sequence: TGTGCCAGTAGTATTAACGGAGCTAACTATGGCTACACCTTC. The full variable domain, completed using reference TRBV19 and TRBJ1-2, is DGGITQSPKYLFRKEGQNVTLSCEQNLNHDAMYWYRQDPGQGLRLIYYSQIVNDFQKGDIAEGYSVSREKKESFPLTVTSAQKNPTAFYLCASSINGANYGYTFGSGTRLTVV.